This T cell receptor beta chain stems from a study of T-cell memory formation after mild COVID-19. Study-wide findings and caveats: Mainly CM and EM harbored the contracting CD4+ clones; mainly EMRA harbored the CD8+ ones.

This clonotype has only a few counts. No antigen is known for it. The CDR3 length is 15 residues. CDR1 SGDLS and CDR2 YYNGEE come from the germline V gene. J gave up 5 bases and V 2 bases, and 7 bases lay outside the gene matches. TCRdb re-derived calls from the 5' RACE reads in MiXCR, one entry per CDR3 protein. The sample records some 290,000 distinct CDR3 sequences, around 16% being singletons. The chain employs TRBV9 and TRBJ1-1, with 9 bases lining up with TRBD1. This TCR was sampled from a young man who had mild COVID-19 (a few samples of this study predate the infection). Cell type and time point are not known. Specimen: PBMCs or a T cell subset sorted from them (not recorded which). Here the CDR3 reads CASSVEGQGKTEAFF. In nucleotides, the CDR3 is TGTGCCAGCAGCGTGGAGGGACAGGGAAAAACTGAAGCTTTCTTT.